The clone carrying this T cell receptor beta chain was seen ten or more times. Its antigen remains unknown. This entry comes from a study of post-analysis software for immune sequencing data. Study-wide results and caveats: Controls showed lower frequencies than patients for roughly five TRBV segments, and TRBV5-6, TRBV5-1 and TRBV20-1 were among these.

The CDR3 is 12 residues long. Trimming left V 1 base short and J 5 bases short, with 8 bases between. The germline V gene encodes CDR1 DFQATT and CDR2 SNEGSKA (reference sequence). The TCR beta cDNA libraries contained unique molecular identifiers. TCRdb processed the PCR reads anew with MiXCR; each CDR3 protein has one entry. Found here are about 800,000 distinct CDR3 sequences, about 32% of them singletons; the top ten hold more than 0.55%. This sequence was found in a girl aged 5-17 years with multiple sclerosis. Material for sequencing was blood. The chain employs TRBV20-1 and TRBJ2-5; D gene unclear. The CDR3 is CSARVGWETQYF. The DNA for the CDR3 is TGCAGTGCTAGAGTTGGGTGGGAGACCCAGTACTTC.